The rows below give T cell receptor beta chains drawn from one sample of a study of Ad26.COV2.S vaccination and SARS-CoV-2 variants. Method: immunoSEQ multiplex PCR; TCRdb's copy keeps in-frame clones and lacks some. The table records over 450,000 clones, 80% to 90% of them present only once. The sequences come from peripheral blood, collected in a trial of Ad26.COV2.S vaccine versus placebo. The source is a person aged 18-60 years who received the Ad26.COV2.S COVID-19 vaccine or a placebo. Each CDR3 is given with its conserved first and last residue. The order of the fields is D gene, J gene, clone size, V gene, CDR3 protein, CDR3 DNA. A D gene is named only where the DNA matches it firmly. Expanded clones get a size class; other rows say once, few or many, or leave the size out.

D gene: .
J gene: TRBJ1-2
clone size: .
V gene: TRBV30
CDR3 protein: CAWGVSGGVSPYGYTF
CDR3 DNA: TGTGCCTGGGGAGTCAGTGGGGGCGTGAGTCCCTATGGCTACACCTTC

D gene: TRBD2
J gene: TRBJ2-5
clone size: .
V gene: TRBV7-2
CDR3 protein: CASSWGGRPETQYF
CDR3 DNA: TGTGCCAGCAGCTGGGGCGGGAGGCCAGAGACCCAGTACTTC

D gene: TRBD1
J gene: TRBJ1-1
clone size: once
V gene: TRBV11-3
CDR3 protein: CASSFSQGTEAFF
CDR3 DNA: TGTGCCAGCAGCTTCTCACAGGGGACTGAAGCTTTCTTT

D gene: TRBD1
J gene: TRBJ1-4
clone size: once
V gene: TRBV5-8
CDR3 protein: CASSTGQGTTNEKLFF
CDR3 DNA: TGTGCCAGCAGCACGGGACAGGGTACAACTAATGAAAAACTGTTTTTT

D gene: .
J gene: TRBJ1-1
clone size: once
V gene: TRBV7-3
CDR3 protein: CASSLIAGVRNTEAFF
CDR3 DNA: TGTGCCAGCAGCTTAATCGCAGGAGTACGAAACACTGAAGCTTTCTTT

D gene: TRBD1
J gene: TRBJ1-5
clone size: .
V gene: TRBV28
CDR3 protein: CASSTAGGSDQPQHF
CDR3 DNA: TGTGCCAGCAGTACCGCAGGGGGCTCGGATCAGCCCCAGCATTTT

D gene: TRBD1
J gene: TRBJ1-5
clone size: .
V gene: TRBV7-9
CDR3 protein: CASSLAGQGFANQPQHF
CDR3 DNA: TGTGCCAGCAGCTTAGCGGGACAGGGTTTTGCCAATCAGCCCCAGCATTTT

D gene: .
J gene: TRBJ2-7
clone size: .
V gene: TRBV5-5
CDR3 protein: CASSLASTYEQYF
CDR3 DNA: TGTGCCAGCAGCTTGGCGTCCACCTACGAGCAGTACTTC

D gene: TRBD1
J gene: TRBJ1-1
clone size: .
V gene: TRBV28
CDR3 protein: CASSPLSQGTTEAFF
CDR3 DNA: TGTGCCAGCAGTCCGCTATCACAGGGGACCACTGAAGCTTTCTTT

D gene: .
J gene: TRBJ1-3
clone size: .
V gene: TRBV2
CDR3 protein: CASSDRFSGNTIYF
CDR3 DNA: TGTGCCAGCAGTGACAGATTCTCTGGAAACACCATATATTTT

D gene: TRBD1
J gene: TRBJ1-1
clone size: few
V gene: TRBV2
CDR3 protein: CASTKWLTGNSEAFF
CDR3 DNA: TGTGCCAGCACCAAGTGGCTGACAGGGAACTCTGAAGCTTTCTTT

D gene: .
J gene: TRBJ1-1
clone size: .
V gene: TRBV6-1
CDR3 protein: CASTMGVNTEAFF
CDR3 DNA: TGTGCCAGCACGATGGGAGTGAACACTGAAGCTTTCTTT

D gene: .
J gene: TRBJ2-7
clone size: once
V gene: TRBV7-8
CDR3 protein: CASSLTGEGYEQYF
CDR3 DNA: TGTGCCAGCAGTTTGACAGGGGAGGGCTACGAGCAGTACTTC

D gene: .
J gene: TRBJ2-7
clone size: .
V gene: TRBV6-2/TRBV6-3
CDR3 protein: CASSYSILGRASHEQYF
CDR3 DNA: TGTGCCAGCAGTTACTCGATACTAGGGCGCGCCTCCCACGAGCAGTACTTC

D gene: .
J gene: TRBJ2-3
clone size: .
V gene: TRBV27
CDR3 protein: CASSLRRPTDTQYF
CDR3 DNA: TGTGCCAGCAGCCTTAGACGTCCGACAGATACGCAGTATTTT

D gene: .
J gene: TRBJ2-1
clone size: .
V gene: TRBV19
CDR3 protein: CASSVAGLGRDRYNEQFF
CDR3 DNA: TGTGCCAGTAGTGTGGCGGGTCTCGGGCGGGACAGATACAATGAGCAGTTCTTC

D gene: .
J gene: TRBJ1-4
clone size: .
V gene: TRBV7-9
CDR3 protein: CASSASNEKLFF
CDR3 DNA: TGTGCCAGCAGCGCGTCAAATGAAAAACTGTTTTTT

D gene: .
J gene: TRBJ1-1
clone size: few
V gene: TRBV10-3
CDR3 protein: CAIGGGTEAFF
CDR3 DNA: TGTGCCATCGGGGGAGGCACTGAAGCTTTCTTT

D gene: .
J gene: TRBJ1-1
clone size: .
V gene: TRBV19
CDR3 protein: CASSIILNTEAFF
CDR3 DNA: TGTGCCAGTAGTATAATATTGAACACTGAAGCTTTCTTT

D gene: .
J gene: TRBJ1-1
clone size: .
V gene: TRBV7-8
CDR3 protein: CASRDPGAEAFF
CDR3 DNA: TGTGCCAGTCGGGACCCGGGGGCTGAAGCTTTCTTT

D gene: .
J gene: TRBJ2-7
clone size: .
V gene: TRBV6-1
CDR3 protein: CASSEATTSGYRPYEQYF
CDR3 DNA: TGTGCCAGCAGTGAAGCCACGACCTCAGGGTACAGGCCGTACGAGCAGTACTTC

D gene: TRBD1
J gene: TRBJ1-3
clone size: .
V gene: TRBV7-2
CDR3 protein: CASSLTGSQGAGNTIYF
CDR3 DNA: TGTGCCAGCAGCTTAACCGGGTCGCAGGGGGCAGGAAACACCATATATTTT

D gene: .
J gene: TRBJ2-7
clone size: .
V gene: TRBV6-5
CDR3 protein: CASKVQGSSYEQYF
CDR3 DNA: TGTGCCAGCAAGGTCCAGGGGAGTTCCTACGAGCAGTACTTC

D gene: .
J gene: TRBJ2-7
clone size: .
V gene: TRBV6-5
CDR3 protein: CASIQDRPYEQYF
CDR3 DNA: TGTGCCAGCATCCAGGACAGACCCTACGAGCAGTACTTC

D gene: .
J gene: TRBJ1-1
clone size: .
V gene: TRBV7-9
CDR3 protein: CASSLVGNTEAFF
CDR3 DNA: TGTGCCAGCAGCTTAGTAGGGAACACTGAAGCTTTCTTT

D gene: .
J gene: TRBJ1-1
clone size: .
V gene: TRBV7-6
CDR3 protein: CASSLGRDKLNTEAFF
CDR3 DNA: TGTGCCAGCAGCCTGGGGAGGGACAAACTGAACACTGAAGCTTTCTTT

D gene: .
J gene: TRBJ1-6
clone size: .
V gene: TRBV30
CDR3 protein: CAWRVNRGQAGSPLHF
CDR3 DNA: TGTGCCTGGAGAGTTAATAGAGGGCAGGCGGGTTCACCCCTCCACTTT

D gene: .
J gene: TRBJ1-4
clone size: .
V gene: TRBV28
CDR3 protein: CASSPPRTLDPTRTNEKLFF
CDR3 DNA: TGTGCCAGCAGCCCCCCGAGGACCCTAGACCCTACGCGAACTAATGAAAAACTGTTTTTT

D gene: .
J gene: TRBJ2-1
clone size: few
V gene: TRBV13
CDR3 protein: CASSSRPLRTYNEQFF
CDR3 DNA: TGTGCCAGCAGCTCCCGTCCCCTGCGGACCTACAATGAGCAGTTCTTC

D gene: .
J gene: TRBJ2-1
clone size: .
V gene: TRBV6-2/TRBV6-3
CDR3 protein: CASSTQYPVGGFYNEQFF
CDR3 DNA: TGTGCCAGCAGCACTCAATACCCCGTAGGGGGGTTCTACAATGAGCAGTTCTTC

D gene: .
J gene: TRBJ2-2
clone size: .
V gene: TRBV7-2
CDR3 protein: CASSKQVPGELFF
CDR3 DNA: TGTGCCAGCAGTAAACAGGTTCCCGGGGAGCTGTTTTTT

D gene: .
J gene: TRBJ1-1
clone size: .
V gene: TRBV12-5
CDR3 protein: CASGLGDQMAFF
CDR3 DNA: TGTGCTAGTGGTTTGGGGGACCAGATGGCTTTCTTT

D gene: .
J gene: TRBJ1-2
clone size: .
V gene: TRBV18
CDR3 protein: CASSDGERYGYTF
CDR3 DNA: TGTGCCAGCTCGGATGGGGAGAGATATGGCTACACCTTC

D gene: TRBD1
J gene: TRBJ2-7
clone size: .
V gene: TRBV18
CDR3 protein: CASSPAGQVSSYEQYF
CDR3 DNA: TGTGCCAGCTCTCCCGCGGGACAGGTGAGCTCCTACGAGCAGTACTTC

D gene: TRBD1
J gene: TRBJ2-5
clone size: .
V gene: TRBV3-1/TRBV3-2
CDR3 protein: CASSFPDRVQETQYF
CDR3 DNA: TGTGCCAGCAGCTTCCCTGACAGGGTACAAGAGACCCAGTACTTC

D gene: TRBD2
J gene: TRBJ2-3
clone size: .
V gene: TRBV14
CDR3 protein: CASSQASTSGGTDTQYF
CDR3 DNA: TGTGCCAGCAGCCAAGCTTCAACTAGCGGGGGAACAGATACGCAGTATTTT

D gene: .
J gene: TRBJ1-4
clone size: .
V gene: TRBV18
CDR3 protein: CASSSGGLWEKLFF
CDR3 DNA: TGTGCCAGCTCATCCGGGGGTTTATGGGAAAAACTGTTTTTT

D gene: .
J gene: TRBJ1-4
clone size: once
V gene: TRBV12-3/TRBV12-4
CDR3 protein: CASSFSEKLFF
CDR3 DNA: TGTGCCAGCAGTTTTAGTGAAAAACTGTTTTTT